This T cell receptor (beta chain) was captured in a study of cytomegalovirus exposure and HLA in healthy donors. Study summary: Earlier, 95 million to 130 million unique TCR beta sequences were recovered from around 190 million T cells by an analysis. Of 300 to 500 genotyped donors, 80% to 85% grouped in the Caucasian-associated ancestry cluster.

Those who donated were healthy bone marrow donors. Study results and limitations: What a later analysis showed was that several of the most significant clusters appeared linked to common viral pathogens.

This clone was counted a single time. The antigen is not known. The V end lost 6 bases, the J end lost 0 bases, and 13 bases lay between the germline ends. From germline, CDR1 is SQVTM and CDR2 ANQGSEA. CDR3 length: 14 amino acids. Amplification used 60 Vbeta primers and 13 Jbeta primers. TCRdb keeps only in-frame clones here, not all; method: immunoSEQ multiplex PCR. The data hold about 170,000 clones, with nearly 80% observed a single time. This TCR was recovered from a woman in her fifties or sixties in good health and CMV-seropositive. Sequenced: PBMCs. This chain uses TRBV29-1 with TRBJ2-3; D possibly corresponds to TRBD1 (5 bases). CDR3 residues: CSVARAASTDTQYF. The CDR3 bases are TGCAGCGTAGCCAGGGCAGCTAGCACAGATACGCAGTATTTT.